These 26 T cell receptor beta chains were sequenced from one sample in a study of blood T cell repertoires in COVID-19 (dated by TCRdb to the early 2020s). Receptor amplification or capture employed the immunoSEQ multiplex PCR assay. Held by TCRdb, this immuneACCESS table contains in-frame sequences only and omits some clones. Under half of the omission traces to an unresolved V gene where checked; the cause of the rest is unknown. The sample table lists around 310,000 clones, 85% to 90% of them with a count of one. The ten largest account for over 8.5% of the sample. Sequencing was carried out using PBMCs or T cells enriched from blood (not recorded which). The origin of the receptors is a young woman who had recovered from COVID-19.

Details on this clone: One junction end disagrees with the germline gene, perhaps due to a read error. CDR3 protein: CASTSWGSRSGTGSEQYF. CDR3 DNA sequence: TGTGCTAGCACCTCTTGGGGTAGTCGGAGCGGGACAGGGTCCGAGCAGTACTTC. The rearrangement joins TRBV7-7 to TRBJ2-7; 9 nucleotides align to TRBD1. This CDR3 comprises 18 residues. Per the germline V gene, CDR1 is SSHAT and CDR2 is FNYEAQ (reference sequence). The full variable domain, rest sourced from reference TRBV7-7 and TRBJ2-7, is GAGVSQSPRYKVTKRGQDVTLRCDPISSHATLYWYQQALGQGPEFLTYFNYEAQPDKSGLPSDRFSAERPEGSISTLTIQRTEQRDSAMYRCASTSWGSRSGTGSEQYFGPGTRLTVT.

This chain connects TRBV6-6 to TRBJ1-6, with 8 bases that match TRBD1. Germline values: CDR1 MNHNY, CDR2 SVGAGI (reference sequence). There are 20 residues in the CDR3. V was clipped by 5 bases and J by 0 bases; unmatched bases: 15. The CDR3 DNA is TGTGCCAGCAGTCTGACTCAGACAGGGGCGCTTTCCTCCTATAATTCACCCCTCCACTTT. Translated, it gives CASSLTQTGALSSYNSPLHF.

This clone came up once. The chain is built from TRBV18 and TRBJ1-3; tentative D call: TRBD1 (5 bases). CDR3 size: 15 residues. Germline values: CDR1 KGHSH, CDR2 LQKENI. Trimming left V 4 bases short and J 1 base short, with 11 bases between. Here the CDR3 reads CASSQGIESGNTIYF. The CDR3 bases are TGTGCCAGCTCACAGGGGATCGAGTCTGGAAACACCATATATTTT.

This clone was recorded once. The V and J genes are TRBV27 and TRBJ1-2; a weak D match, TRBD1 (6 bases). Trimming shortened V by 9 bases and J by 0 bases, and 26 bases separated the two germline ends. The CDR3 has 18 residues. Germline V lookup: CDR1 MNHEY, CDR2 SMNVEV (reference sequence). CDR3 in amino acids: CASPIKGDRGTPNYGYTF. The DNA for the CDR3 is TGTGCCAGTCCTATCAAGGGGGATCGGGGAACGCCTAACTATGGCTACACCTTC.

This chain links TRBV9 with TRBJ2-5, with TRBD2 identical over 10 bases. The length of the CDR3 is 15 residues. With 0 bases clipped from V and 7 bases from J, the junction kept 6 bases outside the gene matches. Germline values: CDR1 SGDLS, CDR2 YYNGEE. The CDR3 bases are TGTGCCAGCAGCGTAGCTGCTAGCGGGAGTGTGACCCAGTACTTC. Amino acids: CASSVAASGSVTQYF.

The J gene is TRBJ2-3, the V gene TRBV3-1 (or the pseudogene TRBV3-2); D is perhaps TRBD2 (6 bases). This CDR3 is 16 amino acids long. Germline V gene lookup returns CDR1 LGHDT and CDR2 YNNKEL (reference sequence). The ends were cut back, 3 bases at V and 0 bases at J, with 13 bases in the middle. In DNA, the CDR3 is TGTGCCAGCAGCCAGGGGACTCGTGCTAGCACAGATACGCAGTATTTT. Protein product: CASSQGTRASTDTQYF.

The chain couples TRBV5-6 to TRBJ2-5; D perhaps matches TRBD2 (5 bases). This CDR3 region has 16 residues. Germline assignment: CDR1 SGHDT and CDR2 YYEEEE. Trimming cost V 0 bases and J 2 bases, with 14 bases left between them. The CDR3 region is CASSLAHGLLQETQYF. DNA of the CDR3: TGTGCCAGCAGCTTGGCCCATGGACTCCTACAAGAGACCCAGTACTTC.

The gene calls are TRBV6-2 or TRBV6-3 and TRBJ2-3, with D unclear. Trimming cost V 4 bases and J 2 bases, with 7 bases left between them. The CDR3 is 13 amino acids. Germline-derived CDR1 and CDR2 are MNHEY and SVGEGT. DNA for the CDR3: TGTGCCAGCAGTTTCGGTTTCACAGATACGCAGTATTTT. This sequence encodes CASSFGFTDTQYF.

This sequence joins TRBV6-5 and TRBJ1-3; D call uncertain. Per the germline V gene, CDR1 is MNHEY and CDR2 is SVGAGI. This CDR3 contains 12 residues. V dropped 9 bases and J dropped 7 bases, with 13 bases sitting between them. The CDR3 here is CASQSFPNTIYF. Written as DNA, the CDR3 is TGTGCCAGTCAGTCGTTCCCGAACACCATATATTTT.

The rearrangement joins TRBV19 to TRBJ2-3, with TRBD2 matching 14 bases. The V segment lost 6 bases and the J segment 1 base; nucleotides outside the gene matches: 9. Germline CDR1 is LNHDA and CDR2 is SQIVND (reference sequence). This CDR3 has 18 amino acids. The CDR3: CASSRGLAGVSGTDTQYF. The DNA for the CDR3 is TGTGCCAGTAGCAGGGGACTAGCGGGAGTCTCTGGCACAGATACGCAGTATTTT.

This chain uses TRBV5-4 with TRBJ1-1, with TRBD1 matching over 9 bases. Germline CDR1 reads SGHNT; CDR2 reads YYREEE (reference sequence). The trim removed 5 bases at V and 4 bases at J, leaving 6 bases unmatched. The CDR3 runs 14 residues. CDR3 amino acids: CASRLQGAGTEAFF. DNA for the CDR3: TGTGCCAGCAGGTTACAGGGGGCAGGCACTGAAGCTTTCTTT.

The V gene is TRBV6-5, the J gene TRBJ1-3; maybe TRBD1 (5 bases). CDR1 MNHEY and CDR2 SVGAGI come from the germline V gene. Trimming took 8 bases from V and 4 from J, leaving 9 bases between them. CDR3 size: 12 residues. CDR3 sequence reads: CASGAKGNTIYF. The CDR3 DNA reads as TGTGCCAGCGGGGCGAAAGGAAACACCATATATTTT.

This sequence joins TRBV24-1 and TRBJ2-1; 8 positions agree with TRBD1. Unmatched junction bases numbered 2, after V lost 5 bases and J lost 3 bases. Per the germline V gene, CDR1 is KGHDR and CDR2 is SFDVKD. This CDR3 has 14 amino acids. CDR3: CATSVQGDYNEQFF. CDR3 sequence (DNA): TGTGCCACCAGTGTACAGGGGGACTACAATGAGCAGTTCTTC.

This chain joins TRBV10-3 and TRBJ2-3, with 10 bases identical to TRBD2. Germline-derived CDR1 and CDR2 are ENHRY and SYGVKD. V shed 11 bases, J shed 4 bases, and the junction held 6 bases outside the gene matches. There are 13 residues in the CDR3. CDR3: CAVSGRISDTQYF. Here the CDR3 DNA reads TGTGCCGTTAGCGGGAGGATCTCAGATACGCAGTATTTT.

Details on this clone: Other DNA variants within this sample encode the same CDR3. The gene calls are TRBV15 and TRBJ1-2, with 7 bases aligning to TRBD1. The CDR3 is made up of 14 amino acids. J was trimmed by 6 bases and V by 3 bases; bases with no gene match: 7. Germline CDR1 reads LNHNV; CDR2 reads YYDKDF (reference sequence). CDR3 region: CATSRADRVHGYTF. The CDR3 bases are TGTGCCACCAGCAGGGCCGACAGGGTCCATGGCTACACCTTC.

V gene TRBV20-1 combines with J gene TRBJ2-3; 15 nucleotides agree with TRBD2. The CDR3 is made up of 19 amino acids. Trimming took 3 bases from V and 3 from J; bases not matched to a gene: 13. CDR1 and CDR2 from the germline V gene are DFQATT and SNEGSKA (reference sequence). The chain's CDR3 is CSASGGLAGGWLGTDTQYF. In DNA, the CDR3 is TGCAGTGCTAGTGGAGGACTAGCGGGAGGGTGGTTGGGTACAGATACGCAGTATTTT.

The chain uses TRBV29-1 and TRBJ1-3, with 7 positions matching TRBD1. The germline CDR1 and CDR2 sequences are SQVTM and ANQGSEA. The CDR3 contains 17 residues. The V gene end was trimmed by 3 bases and the J gene end by 0 bases; junction bases not matched to a gene: 11. The CDR3 region is CSVEGQRGAPSGNTIYF. The DNA for the CDR3 is TGCAGCGTTGAGGGACAGAGGGGCGCTCCCTCTGGAAACACCATATATTTT.

The chain couples TRBV19 to TRBJ1-2; possibly TRBD1 for D (5 bases). Germline CDR1 is LNHDA and CDR2 is SQIVND (reference sequence). The germline V and J ends were trimmed by 6 bases and 4 bases, with 18 bases remaining between them. CDR3 length: 15 residues. CDR3 sequence reads: CASRGWNQGLYGYTF. The CDR3 DNA is TGTGCCAGTAGGGGCTGGAATCAGGGTCTCTATGGCTACACCTTC.

This clone has a handful of counts. This chain uses TRBV21-1 with TRBJ1-5. TRBV21-1 is marked as a pseudogene. This CDR3 region has 21 residues. In nucleotides, the CDR3 is TGTGCCAGCCCGGGAGCCGAGCTAACCTGCCGCTTATATTATAGCAATCAGCCCCAGCATTTT. Its protein is CASPGAELTCRLYYSNQPQHF.

This chain links TRBV2 with TRBJ1-6; the D gene is possibly TRBD1 (6 bases). V lost 7 bases, J lost 4 bases, and 20 bases lay in between. The length of the CDR3 is 17 residues. Germline CDR1 reads SNHLY; CDR2 reads FYNNEI. Here the CDR3 reads CASTPHPGTQYNSPLHF. The CDR3 DNA reads as TGTGCCAGCACCCCCCACCCAGGGACACAATATAATTCACCCCTCCACTTT.

The chain has TRBV19 and TRBJ1-5; unclear D gene. CDR3 length equals 16 residues. Germline V gene data show CDR1 as LNHDA and CDR2 as SQIVND (reference sequence). V lost 10 bases and J lost 1, with 20 bases in between. The DNA of the CDR3 is TGTGCCACCCGGAAGTATGCGGTAACCAGCAATCAGCCCCAGCATTTT. This gives the protein CATRKYAVTSNQPQHF.

The chain recombines TRBV15 with TRBJ1-1; D gene uncertain. V was clipped by 4 bases and J by 0 bases, with 9 bases between them. Germline loops: CDR1 LNHNV, CDR2 YYDKDF (reference sequence). This CDR3 spans 14 amino acids. The CDR3 sequence is CATSTSFMNTEAFF. DNA for the CDR3: TGTGCCACCAGCACTTCCTTTATGAACACTGAAGCTTTCTTT.

The rearrangement joins TRBV11-2 to TRBJ2-4; the match to TRBD1 covers 8 bases. This CDR3 spans 15 amino acids. Looked up from germline, CDR1 is SGHAT and CDR2 is FQNNGV. With V trimmed by 3 bases and J by 2 bases, 3 bases remained unmatched. DNA for the CDR3: TGTGCCAGCAGCTTGTTCAGGGGGCCCAAAAACATTCAGTACTTC. Translated: CASSLFRGPKNIQYF.

The CDR3 is CSVARDSIPQETQYF. The CDR3 nucleotides are TGCAGCGTAGCACGGGACAGCATACCGCAAGAGACCCAGTACTTC. The rearrangement links TRBV29-1 to TRBJ2-5; 7 nucleotides match TRBD1. The V segment lost 6 bases and the J segment 2 bases; nucleotides outside the gene matches: 12. Germline CDR1 and CDR2: SQVTM and ANQGSEA. The CDR3 has 15 amino acids. The entire variable domain, with the rest obtained from reference TRBV29-1 and TRBJ2-5, is as follows: SAVISQKPSRDICQRGTSLTIQCQVDSQVTMMFWYRQQPGQSLTLIATANQGSEATYESGFVIDKFPISRPNLTFSTLTVSNMSPEDSSIYLCSVARDSIPQETQYFGPGTRLLVL.

This clone was seen only once. V is TRBV4-3 and J is TRBJ1-3; D perhaps matches TRBD1 (6 bases). CDR1 is LGHNA, CDR2 YSLEER, per germline. The V end lost 6 bases, the J end lost 8 bases, and 17 bases lay between the germline ends. The CDR3 has 14 residues. The CDR3: CASSQRGGRDTIYF. CDR3 DNA sequence: TGCGCCAGCAGTCAACGGGGGGGCAGGGACACCATATATTTT.

V is TRBV27 and J is TRBJ2-7; 8 positions match TRBD2. The V segment lost 3 bases and the J segment 4 bases; nucleotides outside the gene matches: 5. Germline V gene lookup returns CDR1 MNHEY and CDR2 SMNVEV (reference sequence). CDR3 length equals 14 residues. The CDR3 sequence is CASSFREGDYEQYF. The CDR3 DNA reads TGTGCCAGCAGTTTCCGGGAGGGGGATTACGAGCAGTACTTC.